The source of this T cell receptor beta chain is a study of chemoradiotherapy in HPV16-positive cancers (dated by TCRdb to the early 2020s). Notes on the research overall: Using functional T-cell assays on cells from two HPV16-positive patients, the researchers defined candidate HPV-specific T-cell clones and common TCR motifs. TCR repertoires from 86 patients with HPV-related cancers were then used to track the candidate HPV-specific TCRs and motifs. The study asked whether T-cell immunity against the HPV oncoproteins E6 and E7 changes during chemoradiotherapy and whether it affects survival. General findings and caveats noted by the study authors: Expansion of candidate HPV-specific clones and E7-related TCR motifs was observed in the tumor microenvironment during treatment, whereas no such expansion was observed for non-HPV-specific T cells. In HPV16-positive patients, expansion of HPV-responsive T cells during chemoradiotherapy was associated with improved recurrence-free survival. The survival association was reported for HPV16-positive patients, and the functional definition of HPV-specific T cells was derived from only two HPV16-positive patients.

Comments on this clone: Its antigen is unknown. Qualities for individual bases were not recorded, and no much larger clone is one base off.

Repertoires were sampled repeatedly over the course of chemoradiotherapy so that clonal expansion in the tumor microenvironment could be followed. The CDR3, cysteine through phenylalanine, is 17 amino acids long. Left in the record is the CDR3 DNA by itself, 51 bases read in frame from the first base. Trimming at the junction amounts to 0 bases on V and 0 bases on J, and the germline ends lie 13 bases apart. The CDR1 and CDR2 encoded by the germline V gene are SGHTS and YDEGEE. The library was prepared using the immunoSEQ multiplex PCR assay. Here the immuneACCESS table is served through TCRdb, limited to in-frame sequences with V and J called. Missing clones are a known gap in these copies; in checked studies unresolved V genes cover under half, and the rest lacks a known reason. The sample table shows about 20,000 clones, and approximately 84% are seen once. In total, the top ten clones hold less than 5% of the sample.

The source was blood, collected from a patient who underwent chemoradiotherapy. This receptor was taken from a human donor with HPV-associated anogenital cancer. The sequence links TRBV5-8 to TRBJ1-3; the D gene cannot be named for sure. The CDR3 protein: CASSLDVRAVSGNTIYF. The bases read TGTGCCAGCAGCTTGGACGTCCGTGCGGTCTCTGGAAACACCATATATTTT.